The rows below give T cell receptor beta chains drawn from one sample of a study of blood T cells in healthy people across ages. TCRdb processed the 5' RACE reads anew with MiXCR; each CDR3 protein has one entry. Of about 1.6 million distinct CDR3 sequences detected, roughly 30% appear once; the ten largest clones hold approximately 11%. Sequenced: blood. The origin of the receptors is a woman aged 25 to 39 in good health. The conserved cysteine and the conserved F or W are not part of the CDR3 here.

V gene: TRBV9
J gene: TRBJ2-5
CDR3 protein: ASTLVGGAEETQY

V gene: TRBV2
J gene: TRBJ2-5
CDR3 protein: ASSLGTSGTVYETQY

V gene: TRBV4-1
J gene: TRBJ2-5
CDR3 protein: ASSQSPSGGAETQY

V gene: TRBV12-3/TRBV12-4
J gene: TRBJ1-5
CDR3 protein: ASSPHRGHQPQH

V gene: TRBV29-1
J gene: TRBJ1-6
CDR3 protein: SVHREKGPYNSPLH

V gene: TRBV4-1
J gene: TRBJ1-2
CDR3 protein: ASSQGAGTGRYGYT

V gene: TRBV7-2
J gene: TRBJ2-2
CDR3 protein: ASSSRGSNTGELF

V gene: TRBV10-3
J gene: TRBJ2-7
CDR3 protein: AISGGTSDSYEQY

V gene: TRBV29-1
J gene: TRBJ1-2
CDR3 protein: SVARMNYGYT

V gene: TRBV7-9
J gene: TRBJ1-5
CDR3 protein: ASSFGGIGYQPQH

V gene: TRBV28
J gene: TRBJ1-2
CDR3 protein: ASSPDRVQGYT

V gene: TRBV6-7
J gene: TRBJ1-2
CDR3 protein: ASRHGYT

V gene: TRBV28
J gene: TRBJ2-7
CDR3 protein: ASRGPGQHPGQY

V gene: TRBV12-3/TRBV12-4
J gene: -
CDR3 protein: ASSLEGTLRFEQY

V gene: TRBV5-5
J gene: TRBJ2-1
CDR3 protein: ASSAARVHYNEQF

V gene: TRBV9
J gene: TRBJ1-2
CDR3 protein: ASSVGSTNYGYT

V gene: TRBV6-2/TRBV6-3
J gene: TRBJ2-5
CDR3 protein: ASSLGAGVSEETQY

V gene: TRBV6-2/TRBV6-3
J gene: -
CDR3 protein: ASSYSITQTLRRGYEQY

V gene: TRBV10-2
J gene: TRBJ1-1
CDR3 protein: ASGRGVAISEAF

V gene: TRBV28
J gene: TRBJ2-3
CDR3 protein: ASSTPQGAQY

V gene: TRBV15
J gene: TRBJ2-7
CDR3 protein: ATSRGEGLGGKGVQY

V gene: TRBV5-1
J gene: TRBJ2-7
CDR3 protein: ASSNDPAEQY

V gene: TRBV9
J gene: TRBJ2-5
CDR3 protein: ASSLPRNQETQY

V gene: TRBV12-3/TRBV12-4
J gene: TRBJ2-1
CDR3 protein: ASSAGEVDEQF

V gene: TRBV7-9
J gene: TRBJ1-2
CDR3 protein: ASGLETVGYGHT

V gene: TRBV27
J gene: TRBJ1-1
CDR3 protein: ASSLYDRPSEAF

V gene: TRBV7-2
J gene: TRBJ2-1
CDR3 protein: ASSRGTSGTYNEQF

V gene: TRBV20-1
J gene: TRBJ1-5
CDR3 protein: SASMGDQPQH

V gene: TRBV29-1
J gene: TRBJ1-2
CDR3 protein: SVEGGFYGYT

V gene: TRBV20-1
J gene: TRBJ2-7
CDR3 protein: SAYRGGEQY

V gene: TRBV6-1
J gene: TRBJ1-4
CDR3 protein: ASSQLGQGALANEKLF

V gene: TRBV11-2
J gene: TRBJ2-3
CDR3 protein: ASSLGRGSGTGGRADAQY

V gene: TRBV5-1
J gene: TRBJ2-1
CDR3 protein: ASSTGLAGGLDNEQF